The 24 T cell receptor beta chains below were found in one sample sequenced in a study of control samples from healthy donors and cancer patients. Using immunoSEQ multiplex PCR, the repertoire was profiled, and TCRdb retains in-frame clones only, with some absent. This sample has some 23,000 clones, with 75% to 90% found just once. The specimen was PBMCs. All receptors come from a man in his 60s with head and neck cancer.

V is TRBV6-5 and J is TRBJ2-7; TRBD1 matches 8 bases. The germline CDR1 and CDR2 sequences are MNHEY and SVGAGI. CDR3 size: 14 residues. The ends lost 4 bases at V and 0 bases at J; junction bases unmatched: 2. CDR3 sequence reads: CASSSGQVSYEQYV. The CDR3 DNA is TGTGCCAGCAGTTCGGGACAGGTCTCCTACGAGCAGTACGTC.

In its sample, this clone was seen once. The V gene is TRBV7-2, the J gene TRBJ2-1; TRBD2 matches 11 bases. The junction had 6 bases not matched to a gene; V was cut back by 5 bases and J by 6 bases. The CDR3 has 15 amino acids. The germline CDR1 and CDR2 sequences are SGHTA and FQGNSA. Here the CDR3 DNA reads TGTGCCAGCAGCCCACTAGCGGGAGTCGTCAATGAGCAGTTCTTC. It yields the protein CASSPLAGVVNEQFF.

The chain recombines TRBV5-1 with TRBJ2-5; 12 positions match TRBD2. After removal of 4 bases from V and 5 bases from J, the junction contained 12 bases not matched to a gene. Germline V gene data show CDR1 as SGHRS and CDR2 as YFSETQ. The CDR3 length is 17 residues. This chain's CDR3 is CASSEDPSGRAGETQYF. CDR3 sequence (DNA): TGCGCCAGCAGCGAGGACCCTAGCGGGAGGGCTGGTGAGACCCAGTACTTC.

V and J are TRBV7-8 and TRBJ2-1, with D uncertain. The germline V gene has CDR1 SGHVS and CDR2 FQNEAQ. The CDR3 is 15 amino acids. With 1 base removed from V and 1 base from J, the gap between germline ends came to 8 bases. The CDR3 spells CASSLEGYSYNEQFF. Written as DNA, the CDR3 is TGTGCCAGCAGCTTAGAGGGCTATTCCTACAATGAGCAGTTCTTC.

The chain carries TRBV18 and TRBJ2-1; 8 bases agree with TRBD2. Per the germline V gene, CDR1 is KGHSH and CDR2 is LQKENI. The CDR3 has 14 residues. V lost 3 bases to trimming and J lost 10 bases; unmatched junction nucleotides: 8. CDR3 amino acids: CASSPSAGDEEQFF. The DNA for the CDR3 is TGTGCCAGCTCACCCTCAGCGGGAGATGAGGAGCAGTTCTTC. Together with reference TRBV18 and TRBJ2-1, the CDR3 gives the full variable domain: NAGVMQNPRHLVRRRGQEARLRCSPMKGHSHVYWYRQLPEEGLKFMVYLQKENIIDESGMPKERFSAEFPKEGPSILRIQQVVRGDSAAYFCASSPSAGDEEQFFGPGTRLTVL.

CDR3 protein: CASSLGTGGANYGYTF. CDR3 sequence (DNA): TGTGCCAGCAGCCTGGGGACAGGGGGCGCTAACTATGGCTACACCTTC. V is TRBV3-1 (or the pseudogene TRBV3-2) and J is TRBJ1-2; TRBD1 matches 12 bases. Per the germline V gene, CDR1 is LGHDT and CDR2 is YNNKEL (reference sequence). V dropped 4 bases and J dropped 0; count of bases not matched to a gene: 3. The CDR3 runs to 16 residues.

The V and J genes are TRBV24-1 and TRBJ2-3; D ambiguous. Germline V gene sequence: CDR1 KGHDR, CDR2 SFDVKD. V dropped 4 bases and J dropped 6 bases, with 10 bases sitting between them. The CDR3 has 13 residues. In DNA, the CDR3 is TGTGCCACCAGTGACTCAGGCGCGGATACGCAGTATTTT. This translates into CATSDSGADTQYF.

V is TRBV2 and J is TRBJ1-4; D is undetermined. In germline, CDR1 is SNHLY, CDR2 FYNNEI. Trimming shortened V by 4 bases and J by 0 bases, and 9 bases separated the two germline ends. The CDR3 spans 15 residues. The CDR3 DNA is TGTGCCAGCAGTGGCGACTCCCCAACTAATGAAAAACTGTTTTTT. Amino acid sequence: CASSGDSPTNEKLFF.

The count of this clone is one. CDR3 residues: CSASRGGDTGELFF. CDR3 in DNA: TGCAGTGCTAGTAGAGGGGGCGACACCGGGGAGCTGTTTTTT. This sequence joins TRBV20-1 and TRBJ2-2; 7 nucleotides line up with TRBD1. The length of the CDR3 is 14 residues. Germline values: CDR1 DFQATT, CDR2 SNEGSKA (reference sequence). V lost 3 bases, J lost 3 bases, and 4 bases stayed unmatched.

This rearrangement joins TRBV19 to TRBJ1-5; D is unresolved. CDR3 length: 14 residues. Germline loops: CDR1 LNHDA, CDR2 SQIVND (reference sequence). V was pared by 2 bases and J by 7 bases, with 12 bases between. The CDR3 DNA reads as TGTGCCAGTAGTATAATGAGGGAGCGGCAGCCCCAGCATTTT. This sequence encodes CASSIMRERQPQHF.

The rearrangement uses TRBV7-3 and TRBJ2-1, with D tentatively TRBD2 (5 bases). With 5 bases removed from V and 3 bases from J, the gap between germline ends came to 11 bases. The CDR3 length is 14 residues. Germline V gives CDR1 SGHTA, CDR2 FQGTGA. CDR3 DNA sequence: TGTGCCAGCAGCCCCCCTGGGAGCTACAATGAGCAGTTCTTC. It is translated as CASSPPGSYNEQFF.

The CDR3 reads CANSLGLGTNEKLFF. The CDR3 coding sequence is TGTGCAAACAGTCTAGGTCTGGGGACTAATGAAAAACTGTTTTTT. The chain couples TRBV2 to TRBJ1-4; no firm D call. The germline CDR1 and CDR2 sequences are SNHLY and FYNNEI. This CDR3 spans 15 amino acids.

This chain connects TRBV6-5 to TRBJ1-1; D is possibly TRBD1 (6 bases). Trimming left V 0 bases short and J 6 bases short, with 11 bases between. This CDR3 has 14 amino acids. Germline V gene data show CDR1 as MNHEY and CDR2 as SVGAGI. The CDR3 loop is CASSYSGGGPEAFF. DNA for the CDR3: TGTGCCAGCAGTTACTCAGGGGGAGGTCCTGAAGCTTTCTTT.

By share, this clone ranks as large. The rearrangement joins TRBV7-9 to TRBJ1-3; possibly TRBD1 for D (6 bases). Germline V gene data show CDR1 as SEHNR and CDR2 as FQNEAQ (reference sequence). V was trimmed by 5 bases and J by 2 bases, leaving 13 bases between them. The CDR3 runs 15 residues. CDR3 nucleotides: TGTGCCAGCAGCCCCCTAGGGGGACCTGGAAACACCATATATTTT. Protein product: CASSPLGGPGNTIYF.

V usage is TRBV10-3 and J usage is TRBJ2-1; D unresolved. Germline V gives CDR1 ENHRY, CDR2 SYGVKD. Trimming took 0 bases from V and 10 from J, leaving 7 bases between them. This CDR3 has 12 amino acids. CDR3 nucleotides: TGTGCCATCAGTGAGTCATTTTTGGAGCAGTTCTTC. Translated: CAISESFLEQFF.

This sequence joins TRBV11-2 and TRBJ2-7, with 8 bases identical to TRBD2. Germline lookup yields CDR1 SGHAT and CDR2 FQNNGV. This CDR3 has 15 residues. Trimming at V came to 5 bases and at J to 0 bases, leaving 6 bases not matched to a gene. The CDR3 protein is CASSQGLGSSYEQYV. The DNA of the CDR3 is TGTGCCAGCAGCCAGGGACTAGGCAGCTCCTACGAGCAGTACGTC.

The J gene is TRBJ1-2, the V gene TRBV5-6; TRBD1 matches at 9 bases. The CDR3 extends over 14 amino acids. The V segment lost 4 bases and the J segment 8 bases; nucleotides outside the gene matches: 9. Germline V gene sequence: CDR1 SGHDT, CDR2 YYEEEE. For the CDR3, the DNA is TGTGCCAGCAGCCGGGACAGGGACATGAGGGGCTACACCTTC. Translated, it gives CASSRDRDMRGYTF.

CDR3 coding DNA: TGCGCCAGCAGCTTGTTCCTACTAGCGGGAGCTAACCACGAGCAGTACTTC. It translates to CASSLFLLAGANHEQYF. J is TRBJ2-7 and V is TRBV5-1, with TRBD2 matching over 11 bases. This CDR3 spans 17 amino acids. V shed 1 base, J shed 5 bases, and the junction held 11 bases outside the gene matches. In germline, CDR1 is SGHRS, CDR2 YFSETQ.

The rearrangement joins TRBV27 to TRBJ1-2; the match to TRBD1 covers 11 bases. Germline V gene sequence: CDR1 MNHEY, CDR2 SMNVEV (reference sequence). The CDR3 totals 16 residues. The ends lost 3 bases at V and 6 bases at J; junction bases unmatched: 9. The CDR3 coding sequence is TGTGCCAGCAGTTTCCACCCCGGGACAGGGGGAGATGGCTACACCTTC. This encodes CASSFHPGTGGDGYTF.

The chain couples TRBV5-1 to TRBJ2-3, with 7 nucleotides matching TRBD2. Trimming removed 4 bases from V and 2 bases from J; junction bases left unmatched: 10. Per the germline V gene, CDR1 is SGHRS and CDR2 is YFSETQ. This CDR3 is 16 amino acids long. The CDR3 bases are TGCGCCAGCAGCGAAGGGACCAGCGGGATCACAGATACGCAGTATTTT. As protein: CASSEGTSGITDTQYF.

The chain couples TRBV27 to TRBJ1-2, with D tentatively TRBD1 (6 bases). Deletions cut 7 bases from V and 5 bases from J, with 14 bases between. In germline, CDR1 is MNHEY, CDR2 SMNVEV (reference sequence). The CDR3 contains 13 residues. CDR3 sequence (DNA): TGTGCCAGCACTTCTCGGGGGGCGTATGGCTACACCTTC. Residues: CASTSRGAYGYTF.

The chain recombines TRBV2 with TRBJ2-2; 12 bases are a match to TRBD2. V dropped 7 bases and J dropped 7; count of bases not matched to a gene: 13. This CDR3 comprises 17 residues. Germline assignment: CDR1 SNHLY and CDR2 FYNNEI. In nucleotides, the CDR3 is TGTGCCAGCACCGGGACTAGCGGGTCTGCGGCGAACGGGGAGCTGTTTTTT. As protein: CASTGTSGSAANGELFF.

This chain connects TRBV7-2 to TRBJ1-2; TRBD1 aligns across 9 bases. The germline V gene has CDR1 SGHTA and CDR2 FQGNSA. Unmatched junction bases numbered 3, after V lost 2 bases and J lost 2 bases. This CDR3 is 15 amino acids long. The DNA for the CDR3 is TGTGCCAGCAGCTTAAACAGGGGGCTGAACTATGGCTACACCTTC. It yields the protein CASSLNRGLNYGYTF.

The chain employs TRBV19 and TRBJ1-3, with D possibly matching TRBD1 (6 bases). V gave up 3 bases and J gave up 2 bases, with 11 bases separating them. Germline V lookup: CDR1 LNHDA, CDR2 SQIVND (reference sequence). The CDR3 consists of 15 residues. CDR3 in amino acids: CASSISQGPGNTIYF. DNA for the CDR3: TGTGCCAGTAGTATTTCACAGGGACCTGGAAACACCATATATTTT. Full variable domain (remainder filled in from reference TRBV19 and TRBJ1-3): DGGITQSPKYLFRKEGQNVTLSCEQNLNHDAMYWYRQDPGQGLRLIYYSQIVNDFQKGDIAEGYSVSREKKESFPLTVTSAQKNPTAFYLCASSISQGPGNTIYFGEGSWLTVV.